Listed below are T cell receptor beta chains from one sample, sequenced in a study of blood T cell repertoires in COVID-19. This table comes from immunoSEQ multiplex PCR, and its TCRdb copy is limited to in-frame clones, with some not included. There are about 370,000 clones in the sample; around 91% occur only once, and roughly 1% lies in the top ten. The specimen was PBMCs or T cells enriched from blood (not recorded which). The receptors stem from a man in his late teens or twenties who had recovered from COVID-19. Both conserved end residues are part of each CDR3. A D gene is named only where the DNA matches it firmly. A row's size may be missing; if present it is once, few, many or a size class.

v_call	j_call	d_call	clone_size	cdr3_nt	cdr3_aa
TRBV6-5	TRBJ2-7	TRBD1	.	TGTGCCAGCAGCAAGACCGGGACAGGGGGCGAGCAGTACTTC	CASSKTGTGGEQYF
TRBV3-1/TRBV3-2	TRBJ2-2	TRBD1	.	TGTGCCAGCAGCTCGACCGGGACAGCCACCGGGGAGCTGTTTTTT	CASSSTGTATGELFF
TRBV11-3	TRBJ2-2	.	.	TGTGCCAGCAGCGACCAGGGTCTCGGCGGGGAGCTGTTTTTT	CASSDQGLGGELFF
TRBV7-9	TRBJ1-2	.	once	TGTGCCAGCAGCTCTCAGGGTAATGGCTACACCTTC	CASSSQGNGYTF
TRBV18	TRBJ1-1	.	.	TGTGCCAGCTCACCCTTCTCCAACAGGGACACTGAAGCTTTCTTT	CASSPFSNRDTEAFF
TRBV9	TRBJ2-7	TRBD1	.	TGTGCCAGCAGCCCGACAGGGGGCGGATACGAGCAGTACTTC	CASSPTGGGYEQYF
TRBV29-1	TRBJ1-4	TRBD1	.	TGCAGCGTTATGACAGGGGGCATTAAAAAACTGTTTTTT	CSVMTGGIKKLFF
TRBV2	TRBJ2-1	TRBD2	.	TGTGCCAGCAGTCTTAGCGGGAGCTCCTACAATGAGCAGTTCTTC	CASSLSGSSYNEQFF
TRBV19	TRBJ1-2	TRBD1	.	TGTGCCAGTAGTGACACTCAGGGGGCGCGCGGCTACACCTTC	CASSDTQGARGYTF
TRBV6-5	TRBJ1-1	.	.	TGTGCCAGCAGTCCCGGGGGGCCCCCGAACACTGAAGCTTTCTTT	CASSPGGPPNTEAFF
TRBV6-6	TRBJ1-2	.	once	TGTGCCAGCAGTTGGACTAGAGGGGAGTGGGGCTACACCTTC	CASSWTRGEWGYTF
TRBV28	TRBJ1-2	.	.	TGTGCCAGCAGTTATGTCAAGAGTGGCTACACCTTC	CASSYVKSGYTF
TRBV18	TRBJ1-4	.	.	TGTGCCAGCTCACAAACGGCAGGGGAAAAACTGTTTTTT	CASSQTAGEKLFF
TRBV7-2	TRBJ2-7	.	.	TGTGCCTCGGGTCGTGGGGCATTATCCTACGAGCAGTACTTC	CASGRGALSYEQYF
TRBV14	TRBJ1-2	.	.	TGTGCCAGCAGCCCGGGGGGCTATGGCTACACCTTC	CASSPGGYGYTF
TRBV28	TRBJ2-7	TRBD1	.	TGTGCCAGCAGTTTCGGGACAGCCTACGAGCAGTACTTC	CASSFGTAYEQYF
TRBV2	TRBJ1-4	.	.	TGTGCCAGCAGTGAAGCGGACCAGGGCAGGCTGTTTTTT	CASSEADQGRLFF
TRBV29-1	TRBJ2-5	.	once	TGCAGCGTGGCTGGTCTGTCCGTCCAAGAGACCCAGTACTTC	CSVAGLSVQETQYF
TRBV5-1	TRBJ1-4	TRBD1	.	TGCGCCAGCAGCTTGTTGCAGGGGGGAACTAATGAAAAACTGTTTTTT	CASSLLQGGTNEKLFF
TRBV7-2	TRBJ2-1	.	.	TGTGCCAGCAGCTTCGCGGGCCCCTACAATGAGCAGTTCTTC	CASSFAGPYNEQFF
TRBV9	TRBJ2-5	TRBD1	few	TGTGCCAGCAGCCAGGGACAGAACCAAGAGACCCAGTACTTC	CASSQGQNQETQYF
TRBV11-2	TRBJ2-7	TRBD1	once	TGTGCCAGCAGCTTAAACCTCGGGACAGGGTTTGACGAGCAGTACTTC	CASSLNLGTGFDEQYF
TRBV7-9	TRBJ1-4	.	.	TGTGCCAGCAGAGAGGACGGAGGAAACGGAAAACTGTTTTTT	CASREDGGNGKLFF
TRBV5-4	TRBJ2-1	TRBD2	.	TGTGCCAGCAGCCAGGGGACTAGCGGGAGGAACAATGAGCAGTTCTTC	CASSQGTSGRNNEQFF
TRBV27	TRBJ1-2	.	few	TGTGCCAGCAGTTTATTTCAGGGGATCTATGGCTACACCTTC	CASSLFQGIYGYTF